This T cell receptor beta chain was sequenced in a study of blood T cell repertoires in COVID-19 (dated by TCRdb to the early 2020s). Study-level background: Collaborator samples came from the United States, Italy and Spain and covered acute and convalescent phases of COVID-19. The prospective study material was composed of cDNA or gDNA derived from T cells, B-cell-depleted T cells, or PBMCs. The dataset comprised deeply sampled blood TCRbeta repertoires from subjects exposed to, actively infected with, or recovered from COVID-19. The repertoires were released in a freely available public database meant as a resource for research on the immune response to SARS-CoV-2. Samples were obtained from the ongoing ImmuneRACE study (first 160 participants) and from about 1,300 subjects provided by 6 global collaborators. Nearly every sample came with metadata listing a de-identified subject ID, COVID-19 status, age in years and sex. HLA class I and class II types, where available, came from metadata supplied by the sample provider rather than from assay-based typing. Study-wide conclusions, independent of this receptor: The amount of clinical and demographic metadata varied by source and participant and was provided uncurated.

The immunoSEQ Assay, a bias-controlled multiplex PCR, was used to amplify TCRbeta CDR3 regions from genomic DNA. In the paper's pipeline: Within the assay, amplification of reference gene primers was used to estimate how many nucleated cells each sample contained. To quantify the absolute abundance of each unique TCRbeta CDR3 rearrangement, sequence reads were collapsed and filtered. For each sample, productive Simpson clonality was calculated by taking the square root of Simpson's diversity index across productive rearrangements. TCRdb re-hosts the immuneACCESS table, in-frame sequences only. Its copies lack some clones; in the studies checked, an unresolved V gene accounts for under half of them, and the cause for the rest is not known. For V, J and clone size, that table is used; D and trimming come from the DNA. The sample table contains approximately 260,000 clones; only one count was recorded for around 92% of them. The top ten clonotypes cover approximately 1.8% of the sample.

Worth noting for this clone: This clone's antigen is unknown. Per-nucleotide qualities are absent, and no much larger clonotype sits a single base away.

The CDR3 spans 16 residues, from the cysteine through the phenylalanine. CDR3 DNA only is kept here, 48 bases in frame from base 1. Sequences SGHDN (CDR1) and FVKESK (CDR2) are obtained from the germline V gene. At the junction V is shortened by 4 bases and J by 2 bases; bases outside the gene matches: 5. In the prospective study, participants were roughly 18 to 100 years old, resided in under 30 geographic areas of the United States, and were enrolled through a virtual design. Cohort assignment in the prospective study relied on participant-reported clinical history from a screening survey and a study questionnaire. Recovered participants in ImmuneRACE Cohort 3 were defined as having two consecutive negative NP/OP PCR tests, clearance from a healthcare professional, or resolution of symptoms. Mobile phlebotomists in the prospective study collected whole blood, serum and a nasopharyngeal or oropharyngeal swab from every participant. Over an approximately 2-month period, participants in the prospective study had the option of providing additional blood draws and questionnaires. Blood samples from the prospective study were shipped frozen or at room temperature prior to DNA extraction.

The chain is assembled from TRBV14 and TRBJ2-2; 9 bases in the junction line up with TRBD2. The source of this sequence is a woman in her fifties or sixties who had recovered from COVID-19. The sample taken for sequencing was PBMCs or T cells enriched from blood (not recorded which). The DNA is TGTGCCAGCAGCCCTATAGCGGGAGTTAACACCGGGGAGCTGTTTTTT. This translates into CASSPIAGVNTGELFF.